This T cell receptor (beta chain) derives from a study of breast tumors, draining lymph nodes, adjacent tissues. TCRdb reprocessed the multiplex PCR reads with MiXCR, giving one entry per CDR3 protein. The sample lists around 190,000 distinct CDR3 sequences, roughly a third occurring once. Germline V lookup: CDR1 SGHNT, CDR2 YYREEE (reference sequence). V dropped 0 bases and J dropped 5 bases, with 12 bases sitting between them. The CDR3 is 15 amino acids. The lymph nodes were axillary draining lymph nodes from breast cancer patients. This clonotype was observed many times. The gene calls are TRBV5-4 and TRBJ2-1, with D perhaps TRBD2 (6 bases). This sequence originates from a female donor with breast cancer. Some clones in this sample may be carry-over from other donors' samples. The sequenced sample consisted of axillary lymph node tissue. CDR3 in amino acids: CASSLVIAEHNEQFF. CDR3 in DNA: TGTGCCAGCAGCTTGGTTATAGCGGAACACAATGAGCAGTTCTTC.